These T cell receptor beta chains were read from a single sample in a study of post-analysis software for immune sequencing data. TCRdb re-derived calls from the PCR reads in MiXCR, one entry per CDR3 protein. The data show more than 500,000 distinct CDR3 sequences, 34% seen once. What was sequenced was blood. These receptors were obtained from a girl aged 2 to 17 with multiple sclerosis. Each CDR3 is given with its conserved first and last residue. D genes are given only for firm matches. A clone size is listed for some rows: how often the clone was seen (once, few, many), or a class if it is expanded.

len	v_gene	abundance	j_gene	d_gene	CDR3nt	CDR3aa
15	TRBV15	-	TRBJ1-1	-	TGTGCCACCAGCAGAGATCGGGCGGGTCTCGCTGAAGCTTTCTTT	CATSRDRAGLAEAFF
14	TRBV7-9	-	TRBJ2-7	-	TGTGCCAGCAACATTCGGTCGGGACACTACGAGCAGTACTTC	CASNIRSGHYEQYF
15	TRBV4-1	-	TRBJ1-6	TRBD1	TGCGCCAGCAGCCACTCCGGGACAGGGAATTCACCCCTCCACTTT	CASSHSGTGNSPLHF
13	TRBV5-1	once	TRBJ2-2	-	TGCGCCAGCAGCCTGAGTGAAACCGGGGAGCTGTTTTTT	CASSLSETGELFF
14	TRBV20-1	few	TRBJ1-4	TRBD1	TGCAGTGCTAGCCCACAGGGGGTCGGAGAAAAACTGTTTTTT	CSASPQGVGEKLFF
15	TRBV3-1	-	TRBJ2-1	-	TGTGCCAGCAGCCAAGGGGGACTCGGTCGGGGAGAGCAGTTCTTC	CASSQGGLGRGEQFF
14	TRBV28	-	TRBJ1-5	-	TGTGCCAGCAGCCCCGTGGGGGATTATCAGCCCCAGCATTTT	CASSPVGDYQPQHF
14	TRBV20-1	-	TRBJ1-1	TRBD1	TGCAGTGCTAGGGGACAGGTCGTTAACACTGAAGCTTTCTTT	CSARGQVVNTEAFF
17	TRBV5-1	few	TRBJ2-3	TRBD2	TGCGCCAGCAGCTTGGCCGCTAGCGGGGGTTACACAGATACGCAGTATTTT	CASSLAASGGYTDTQYF
10	TRBV20-1	-	TRBJ2-1	-	TGCAGTGCTAATGTAGGCGAGCAGTTCTTC	CSANVGEQFF
14	TRBV7-2	few	TRBJ2-7	-	TGTGCCAGCAGCTTGCTACACACCTCCTACGAGCAGTACTTC	CASSLLHTSYEQYF
11	TRBV2	-	TRBJ2-1	TRBD2	TGTGCCGGGGGACTAGCGGGGACCCAGTTCTTC	CAGGLAGTQFF
17	TRBV15	few	TRBJ2-1	TRBD2	TGTGCCACCAGCAGAGACCTTCTAGCGGGGGGCCGGAATGAGCAGTTCTTC	CATSRDLLAGGRNEQFF
16	TRBV11-2	-	TRBJ2-1	-	TGTGCCACCCGGGGGAGGCGGCCGAGCTCCTACAATGAGCAGTTCTTC	CATRGRRPSSYNEQFF
14	TRBV5-6	-	TRBJ1-6	TRBD1	TGTGCCAGCAGCTTGGTAGGGGGACAGTCACCCCTCCACTTT	CASSLVGGQSPLHF
16	TRBV20-1	-	TRBJ2-1	TRBD2	TGCAGTGCTAGGGGTCACCCTAGCGGTGGCCAAGAGACCCAGTTCTTC	CSARGHPSGGQETQFF
16	TRBV3-1	-	TRBJ1-2	-	TGTGCCAGCAGCCAAGGGGACGGGGGCGGATCGTATGGCTACACCTTC	CASSQGDGGGSYGYTF
16	TRBV7-9	few	TRBJ2-1	TRBD2	TGTGCCAGCAGCTTAGCGCGAGGTAGCGGGGGAGATGAGCAGTTCTTC	CASSLARGSGGDEQFF
13	TRBV20-1	many	TRBJ2-7	-	TGCAGTGCTAGTTCTCACTTAGACTACGAGCAGTACTTC	CSASSHLDYEQYF
14	TRBV5-6	-	TRBJ2-1	-	TGTGCCAGCAGCTACCGGACAGCTAGAGAAAAGCAGTTCTTC	CASSYRTAREKQFF
14	TRBV5-6	-	TRBJ1-6	TRBD1	TGTGCCAGCAGCTTCCGGGGACAGAATTCACCCCTCCACTTT	CASSFRGQNSPLHF
13	TRBV29-1	few	TRBJ2-3	-	TGCAGCGTTGAAACGGGTCATACGGATACGCAGTATTTT	CSVETGHTDTQYF